The entry below gives a single T cell receptor beta chain sequence along with its context. The entry originates in a study of blood T cell repertoires in COVID-19. The V gene lost 2 bases and the J gene lost 8 bases, with 17 bases spanning the gap. CDR1 SGHNT and CDR2 YYREEE come from the germline V gene (reference sequence). The CDR3 runs 16 residues. The repertoire was sequenced with immunoSEQ multiplex PCR; TCRdb's copy has only in-frame clones and lacks some. There are 200,000 to 300,000 clones in the sample; around nine tenths occur only once, and about 1.6% lies in the top ten. Material: peripheral blood. The chain joins TRBV5-4 to TRBJ1-6; D perhaps matches TRBD1 (5 bases). The clonotype was recovered from a woman aged 60 to 75 who had recovered from COVID-19. The CDR3 nucleotides are TGTGCCAGCAGCTTCTGGATGGGGCGTCGTGATTCACCCCTCCACTTT. Amino acid sequence: CASSFWMGRRDSPLHF.